Following are 15 T cell receptor beta chains from one sample sequenced in a study of spatial heterogeneity in lung cancer. The time point: sample taken at primary tumor resection. The study sequenced unsorted whole RNA from tumor, nontumor lung or frozen PBMC. TCRdb itself ran the 5' RACE reads through MiXCR, one entry per CDR3 protein. Altogether tens of thousands of distinct CDR3 sequences are present, around 9% being singletons, with the ten largest covering 6.5% to 8.5%. The sequencing here drew on PBMCs, taken at surgery. The origin of the receptors is a male donor with early-stage non-small cell lung cancer.

This clonotype turned up a few times. The chain couples TRBV7-2 to TRBJ1-1; D not certain. This CDR3 spans 11 amino acids. Per the germline V gene, CDR1 is SGHTA and CDR2 is FQGNSA. The germline V and J ends were trimmed by 3 bases and 7 bases, with 6 bases remaining between them. Written as DNA, the CDR3 is TGTGCCAGCAGCTTGGCATATGAAGCTTTCTTT. Encoded protein: CASSLAYEAFF.

Only a few counts were recorded for this clonotype. This chain joins TRBV24-1 and TRBJ2-1; no reliable D call. Germline V gives CDR1 KGHDR, CDR2 SFDVKD. Trimming stripped 5 bases from V and 1 base from J, with 8 bases between. The CDR3 sequence is 14 residues long. CDR3 in DNA: TGTGCCACCAGTGCTGGGTTATCCTACAATGAGCAGTTCTTC. It is translated as CATSAGLSYNEQFF.

There are many counts of this clonotype. The DNA for the CDR3 is TGTGCCAGCACTAGCACACACGAGCAGTACTTC. It encodes CASTSTHEQYF. The chain links TRBV28 to TRBJ2-7, with a possible D match to TRBD2 (5 bases). Per germline, CDR1 MDHEN and CDR2 SYDVKM. The V gene lost 7 bases and the J gene lost 5 bases, with 9 bases spanning the gap. The length of the CDR3 is 11 residues. Filled out from reference TRBV28 and TRBJ2-7, the complete variable domain reads DVKVTQSSRYLVKRTGEKVFLECVQDMDHENMFWYRQDPGLGLRLIYFSYDVKMKEKGDIPEGYSVSREKKERFSLILESASTNQTSMYLCASTSTHEQYFGPGTRLTVT.

V and J are TRBV15 and TRBJ1-3; 8 positions agree with TRBD1. The junction had 5 bases not matched to a gene; V was cut back by 0 bases and J by 4 bases. The germline V gene encodes CDR1 LNHNV and CDR2 YYDKDF (reference sequence). The CDR3 covers 16 residues. The CDR3 sequence is CATSRDIGTGGNTIYF. The DNA for the CDR3 is TGTGCCACCAGCAGAGATATAGGGACAGGAGGAAACACCATATATTTT.

This clonotype was seen a handful of times. V is TRBV7-2 and J is TRBJ2-3, with 7 bases aligning to TRBD2. CDR3 length equals 15 residues. J lost 2 bases, V lost 2 bases, and 4 bases had no gene match. The germline gives CDR1 SGHTA, CDR2 FQGNSA. CDR3 nucleotide sequence: TGTGCCAGCAGCTTAATCAGCGGGGACACAGATACGCAGTATTTT. This codes for CASSLISGDTDTQYF.

The sample holds a few counts of this clonotype. The rearrangement links TRBV27 to TRBJ2-2; the D is unclear. The germline V and J ends were trimmed by 6 bases and 6 bases, with 11 bases remaining between them. CDR1 is MNHEY and CDR2 is SMNVEV in the germline V gene (reference sequence). This CDR3 spans 13 amino acids. The CDR3 DNA is TGTGCCAGCAGCCGCAGCTGGGCCGGGGAGCTGTTTTTT. This sequence encodes CASSRSWAGELFF.

This clonotype showed up many times. V and J are TRBV28 and TRBJ2-1, with 14 bases aligning to TRBD2. Germline trimming cut 5 bases from V and 8 bases from J; bases unmatched to any gene: 5. Per germline, CDR1 MDHEN and CDR2 SYDVKM. This CDR3 is built from 15 residues. The DNA of the CDR3 is TGTGCCAGCAGTCTGGGACTAGCGGGAGTCCATGAGCAGTTCTTC. Translated, it gives CASSLGLAGVHEQFF.

The CDR3 bases are TGTGCCAGCAGGGCTGCCCCGGGACAGGGGGCCTACGAGCAGTACTTC. Translated: CASRAAPGQGAYEQYF. The rearrangement links TRBV6-1 to TRBJ2-7, with 11 bases matching TRBD1. Per germline, CDR1 MNHNS and CDR2 SASEGT. The CDR3 has 16 residues. Unmatched junction bases numbered 9, after V lost 6 bases and J lost 2 bases.

The CDR3 loop reads CASSLTGTGSGELFF. Written as DNA, the CDR3 is TGTGCCAGCAGCTTAACGGGGACAGGGTCCGGGGAGCTGTTTTTT. This sequence joins TRBV7-3 and TRBJ2-2, with 9 bases identical to TRBD1. The germline CDR1 and CDR2 sequences are SGHTA and FQGTGA. This CDR3 is 15 amino acids long. V lost 0 bases, J lost 6 bases, and 2 bases stayed unmatched.

This rearrangement joins TRBV24-1 to TRBJ2-1; 9 bases fit TRBD2. The CDR3 sequence is 16 residues long. Per the germline V gene, CDR1 is KGHDR and CDR2 is SFDVKD. Unmatched junction bases numbered 5, after V lost 3 bases and J lost 3 bases. CDR3 nucleotide sequence: TGTGCCACCAGTGATCCCGGGACTAGCAGCTACAATGAGCAGTTCTTC. Protein: CATSDPGTSSYNEQFF.

This clonotype came up a few times. This chain links TRBV9 with TRBJ1-1; unclear D gene. The ends were cut back, 0 bases at V and 6 bases at J, with 9 bases in the middle. Germline CDR1 reads SGDLS; CDR2 reads YYNGEE. The CDR3 spans 13 residues. CDR3 coding DNA: TGTGCCAGCAGCGTAGTCGAAGGGTCTGAAGCTTTCTTT. As protein: CASSVVEGSEAFF.

This clonotype was counted only a few times. In DNA form, the CDR3 reads TGTGCCAGCAGCTTGGGGACAGGGCTTTTCGGCTACACCTTC. The encoded protein is CASSLGTGLFGYTF. The chain employs TRBV5-6 and TRBJ1-2, with 8 bases identical to TRBD1. Germline V lookup: CDR1 SGHDT, CDR2 YYEEEE. The length of the CDR3 is 14 residues. Germline trimming cut 0 bases from V and 8 bases from J; bases unmatched to any gene: 6.

The J gene is TRBJ2-1, the V gene TRBV5-1, with TRBD2 identical over 10 bases. J was trimmed by 1 base and V by 0 bases; bases with no gene match: 13. The CDR3 has 20 amino acids. Germline V lookup: CDR1 SGHRS, CDR2 YFSETQ. CDR3 amino acids: CASSLASSGRPDRSYNEQFF. CDR3 in DNA: TGCGCCAGCAGCTTGGCCTCTAGCGGGAGACCAGACCGTTCCTACAATGAGCAGTTCTTC.

Only a few counts were recorded for this clonotype. The chain links TRBV6-5 to TRBJ1-2, with D maybe TRBD1 (6 bases). The CDR3 runs 13 residues. V shed 5 bases and J shed 8 bases, with 15 bases lying between them. Germline loops: CDR1 MNHEY, CDR2 SVGAGI. DNA for the CDR3: TGTGCCAGCAGTCAAGGGGGGGCGAGAGGCTACACCTTC. Translated: CASSQGGARGYTF.

The rearrangement links TRBV30 to TRBJ1-5; D gene ambiguous. V lost 0 bases to trimming and J lost 3 bases, with 9 bases between them. The germline gives CDR1 GTSNPN, CDR2 SVGIG (reference sequence). This CDR3 contains 14 residues. CDR3 nucleotide sequence: TGTGCCTGGAGTGTCGAACACCCCAATCAGCCCCAGCATTTT. Translation gives CAWSVEHPNQPQHF.